This T cell receptor (beta chain) is drawn from a study of tumor and adjacent non-tumor tissue in lung cancer. Study in general: Histology: around 13 adenocarcinoma, a couple of squamous cell carcinoma, 1 small cell lung cancer.

This CDR3 has 14 residues. Germline CDR1 DFQATT, CDR2 SNEGSKA (reference sequence). TCRbeta libraries were built with three rounds of nested PCR, modified from ARM-PCR. TCRdb re-called the multiplex PCR reads through MiXCR, storing one row per CDR3 protein. The data show about 200,000 distinct CDR3 sequences, 70% to 75% seen once. RNA was extracted from bulk tissue without any cell sorting. The clonotype originates from a man aged 55 to 70 with non-small cell lung cancer. The rearrangement uses TRBV20-1 and TRBJ2-7; 9 nucleotides line up with TRBD2. Sequenced input: lung tumor tissue. CDR3 loop: CGVRDGLAGSEQYF. CDR3 DNA: TGCGGTGTTAGAGATGGCCTAGCGGGATCCGAGCAGTACTTC.